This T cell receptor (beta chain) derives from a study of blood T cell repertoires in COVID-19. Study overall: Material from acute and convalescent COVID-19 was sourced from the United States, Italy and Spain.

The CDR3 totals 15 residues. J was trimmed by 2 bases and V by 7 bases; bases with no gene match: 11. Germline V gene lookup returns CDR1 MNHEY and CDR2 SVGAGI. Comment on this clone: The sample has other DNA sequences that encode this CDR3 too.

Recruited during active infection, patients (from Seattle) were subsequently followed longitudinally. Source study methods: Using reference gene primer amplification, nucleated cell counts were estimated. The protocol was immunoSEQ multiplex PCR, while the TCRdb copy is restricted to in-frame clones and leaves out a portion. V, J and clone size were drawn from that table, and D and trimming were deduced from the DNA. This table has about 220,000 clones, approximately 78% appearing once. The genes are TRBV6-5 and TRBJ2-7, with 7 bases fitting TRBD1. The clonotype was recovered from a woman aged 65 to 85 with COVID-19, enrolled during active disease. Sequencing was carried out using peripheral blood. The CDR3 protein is CASNPRGRGTYEQYF. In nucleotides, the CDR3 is TGTGCCAGCAACCCCCGCGGCAGGGGGACCTACGAGCAGTACTTC.